Each of the 25 T cell receptor beta chains below was sequenced from the same sample in a study of OX40 agonist ivuxolimab in advanced cancers. The data were produced by immunoSEQ multiplex PCR, yet TCRdb's version contains in-frame clones alone and is incomplete. The profile shows about 47,000 clones, around 84% of them singletons. This specimen consisted of CD4+ or CD8+ T cells sorted from blood, obtained in a trial of the OX40 agonist ivuxolimab. These receptor sequences come from an adult with an advanced solid tumor such as melanoma, head and neck, liver or kidney cancer.

The chain couples TRBV27 to TRBJ2-1; the D gene is possibly TRBD2 (5 bases). Between the trimmed V and J ends, which lost 7 bases and 14 bases, there was a span of 18 bases. Germline CDR1 and CDR2: MNHEY and SMNVEV (reference sequence). CDR3 size: 12 residues. CDR3 amino acids: CASISPGKEEFF. In DNA, the CDR3 is TGTGCCAGCATTTCCCCGGGAAAGGAGGAGTTCTTC.

The rearrangement links TRBV5-1 to TRBJ2-1; 7 bases fit TRBD1. Per the germline V gene, CDR1 is SGHRS and CDR2 is YFSETQ. The junction had 5 bases not matched to a gene; V was cut back by 0 bases and J by 5 bases. This CDR3 has 15 amino acids. The CDR3 nucleotides read TGCGCCAGCAGCTTGGTAGGGGGCTCGAACAATGAGCAGTTCTTC. This translates into CASSLVGGSNNEQFF.

The chain couples TRBV7-9 to TRBJ2-3; perhaps TRBD2 as D (5 bases). Trimming removed 2 bases from V and 0 bases from J, with 12 bases in between. Germline assignment: CDR1 SEHNR and CDR2 FQNEAQ (reference sequence). This CDR3 comprises 16 residues. In nucleotides, the CDR3 is TGTGCCAGCAGCTTAAGCGACCAGCGGAGCACAGATACGCAGTATTTT. It specifies CASSLSDQRSTDTQYF.

V is TRBV5-6 and J is TRBJ1-1; D is perhaps TRBD1 (6 bases). Per the germline V gene, CDR1 is SGHDT and CDR2 is YYEEEE. The CDR3 runs 15 residues. The V end was cut by 3 bases, the J end by 8 bases, with 20 bases between. CDR3 sequence: CASSSLWGPKEEAFF. DNA for the CDR3: TGTGCCAGCAGCTCATTATGGGGGCCTAAAGAAGAAGCTTTCTTT. The full variable domain, in which reference TRBV5-6 and TRBJ1-1 provide the parts outside the CDR3, is DAGVTQSPTHLIKTRGQQVTLRCSPKSGHDTVSWYQQALGQGPQFIFQYYEEEERQRGNFPDRFSGHQFPNYSSELNVNALLLGDSALYLCASSSLWGPKEEAFFGQGTRLTVV.

This clone appeared a few times. The chain is built from TRBV7-8 and TRBJ1-2, with D possibly matching TRBD1 (6 bases). CDR3 length: 15 residues. Trimming cost V 1 base and J 6 bases, with 15 bases left between them. From germline, CDR1 is SGHVS and CDR2 FQNEAQ. CDR3 loop: CASSLVGTLKDGYTF. The CDR3 nucleotides are TGTGCCAGCAGCTTAGTTGGGACACTTAAAGATGGCTACACCTTC.

V usage is TRBV7-8 and J usage is TRBJ2-7; TRBD1 matches 7 bases. The V gene end was trimmed by 2 bases and the J gene end by 3 bases; junction bases not matched to a gene: 7. This CDR3 region has 15 residues. CDR1 and CDR2 (germline): SGHVS, FQNEAQ. As DNA, the CDR3 is TGTGCCAGCAGCTTACAGGGGGTAGGAAACTACGAGCAGTACTTC. Amino acid sequence: CASSLQGVGNYEQYF.

The genes are TRBV11-2 and TRBJ2-7; 8 nucleotides line up with TRBD1. The junction had 3 bases not matched to a gene; V was cut back by 3 bases and J by 5 bases. Per germline, CDR1 SGHAT and CDR2 FQNNGV. The CDR3 has 13 residues. In DNA form, the CDR3 reads TGTGCCAGCAGCTTTGGGACAGGCCACGAGCAGTACTTC. Translated, it gives CASSFGTGHEQYF.

This chain connects TRBV18 to TRBJ2-2; D remains ambiguous. V was cut by 4 bases and J by 1 base, with 10 bases left in between. Germline CDR1 is KGHSH and CDR2 is LQKENI. The CDR3 spans 15 residues. CDR3 region: CASSLLDQNTGELFF. The CDR3 DNA follows: TGTGCCAGCTCACTCCTGGACCAGAACACCGGGGAGCTGTTTTTT. Full variable domain (outside the CDR3, taken from reference TRBV18 and TRBJ2-2): NAGVMQNPRHLVRRRGQEARLRCSPMKGHSHVYWYRQLPEEGLKFMVYLQKENIIDESGMPKERFSAEFPKEGPSILRIQQVVRGDSAAYFCASSLLDQNTGELFFGEGSRLTVL.

The chain joins TRBV9 to TRBJ2-1; 9 nucleotides line up with TRBD2. Germline loops: CDR1 SGDLS, CDR2 YYNGEE. The J segment lost 9 bases and the V segment lost 6 bases, leaving 10 bases of the junction unmatched. The CDR3 is made up of 14 amino acids. The CDR3 sequence is CASTSAGGPGEQFF. The DNA for the CDR3 is TGTGCCAGCACGAGCGCGGGGGGGCCTGGTGAGCAGTTCTTC.

J is TRBJ1-3 and V is TRBV27; 7 positions match TRBD1. Trimming at V came to 5 bases and at J to 0 bases, leaving 10 bases not matched to a gene. CDR1 MNHEY and CDR2 SMNVEV come from the germline V gene (reference sequence). CDR3 length equals 17 residues. The CDR3 reads CASSDRVPGFSGNTIYF. CDR3 nucleotide sequence: TGTGCCAGCAGTGACAGGGTTCCCGGCTTCTCTGGAAACACCATATATTTT.

V gene TRBV9 combines with J gene TRBJ1-2; 9 bases agree with TRBD1. The ends lost 4 bases at V and 2 bases at J; junction bases unmatched: 12. The CDR3 extends over 17 amino acids. In germline, CDR1 is SGDLS, CDR2 YYNGEE. The CDR3 protein is CASSTPKFTGGNYGYTF. CDR3 DNA sequence: TGTGCCAGCAGCACTCCCAAATTTACAGGGGGCAACTATGGCTACACCTTC.

The chain joins TRBV6-1 to TRBJ2-3; D gene unclear. Germline assignment: CDR1 MNHNS and CDR2 SASEGT. The CDR3 length is 18 residues. Trimming pared 0 bases from V and 1 base from J, leaving 17 bases between. This CDR3 reads CASSEALDPAPGTDTQYF. In nucleotides, the CDR3 is TGTGCCAGCAGTGAAGCGCTTGACCCAGCCCCAGGCACAGATACGCAGTATTTT.

This clone has a single count. The chain joins TRBV2 to TRBJ2-7, with 7 bases identical to TRBD2. Germline V gene lookup returns CDR1 SNHLY and CDR2 FYNNEI. This CDR3 spans 13 amino acids. CDR3 sequence: CARREGSSYEQYF. DNA of the CDR3: TGTGCTCGCAGGGAGGGTAGCTCCTACGAGCAGTACTTC.

The chain uses TRBV5-1 and TRBJ2-7, with D perhaps TRBD2 (6 bases). Germline CDR1 and CDR2: SGHRS and YFSETQ. The CDR3 spans 13 residues. The V end was cut by 7 bases, the J end by 6 bases, with 17 bases between. The CDR3: CASGSGRFAEQYF. The CDR3 nucleotides read TGCGCCAGCGGTAGCGGACGGTTCGCCGAGCAGTACTTC.

The chain is built from TRBV14 and TRBJ1-2, with D hard to call. Germline V gene sequence: CDR1 SGHDN, CDR2 FVKESK. Trimming removed 0 bases from V and 3 bases from J, with 5 bases in between. The CDR3 is made up of 13 amino acids. CDR3 in DNA: TGTGCCAGCAGCCAAGACATCTACTATGGCTACACCTTC. Translation gives CASSQDIYYGYTF.

The gene calls are TRBV6-5 and TRBJ2-5; 7 nucleotides align to TRBD2. Trimming at V came to 0 bases and at J to 1 base, leaving 5 bases not matched to a gene. This CDR3 region has 16 residues. The germline V gene encodes CDR1 MNHEY and CDR2 SVGAGI. CDR3 residues: CASSYSFRTSQETQYF. The CDR3 DNA reads as TGTGCCAGCAGTTACTCGTTTAGGACTAGCCAAGAGACCCAGTACTTC.

V and J are TRBV11-1 and TRBJ1-2; TRBD1 agrees at 9 bases. Germline assignment: CDR1 SGHAT and CDR2 FQDESV (reference sequence). J was trimmed by 4 bases and V by 5 bases; bases with no gene match: 14. The CDR3 has 17 residues. CDR3 sequence (DNA): TGTGCCAGCAGCGCCGACAGGGGGGCATCGACGTTCTATGGCTACACCTTC. Its translation is CASSADRGASTFYGYTF.

By share of the sample, this clone is medium-sized. Other DNA sequences of this sample code for an identical CDR3. This rearrangement joins TRBV27 to TRBJ2-6; D unresolved. V lost 2 bases and J 0 bases, leaving 5 bases between the germline ends. This CDR3 has 15 residues. In germline, CDR1 is MNHEY, CDR2 SMNVEV (reference sequence). The CDR3 DNA sequence: TGTGCCAGCAGTTTACAGTACTCTGGGGCCAACGTCCTGACTTTC. Encoded protein: CASSLQYSGANVLTF.

A word on this clone: Mismatch with germline at one junction end may stem from a read error. The chain carries TRBV7-7 and TRBJ2-5; possible D gene TRBD2, 6 bases. Germline lookup yields CDR1 SSHAT and CDR2 FNYEAQ (reference sequence). The CDR3 covers 14 residues. The CDR3 region is CASSFGGVQETQYF. The CDR3 DNA sequence: TGTGCTAGCAGCTTCGGAGGGGTCCAAGAGACCCAGTACTTC.

The V gene is TRBV4-1, the J gene TRBJ2-6; no clear D gene. Germline values: CDR1 MGHRA, CDR2 YSYEKL. V lost 0 bases, J lost 0 bases, and 18 bases lay in between. The CDR3 runs to 20 residues. This CDR3 reads CASSQDPGFTTTSGANVLTF. The CDR3 coding sequence is TGCGCCAGCAGCCAAGACCCGGGCTTTACTACTACCTCTGGGGCCAACGTCCTGACTTTC.

The chain has TRBV27 and TRBJ2-7; the D gene could be TRBD1 or TRBD2 (5 bases each). Looked up from germline, CDR1 is MNHEY and CDR2 is SMNVEV (reference sequence). The CDR3 runs to 14 residues. Trimming removed 2 bases at V and 2 bases at J, with 10 bases between. The CDR3, as DNA: TGTGCCAGCAGTTTAGGGGGAGTACCCTACGAGCAGTACTTC. This gives the protein CASSLGGVPYEQYF.

V gene TRBV4-1 combines with J gene TRBJ1-6; D might be TRBD1 (5 bases). In germline, CDR1 is MGHRA, CDR2 YSYEKL. Trimming left V 4 bases short and J 2 bases short, with 12 bases between. The CDR3 has 16 residues. This chain's CDR3 is CASSRDGVAYNSPLHF. The CDR3 region has the DNA TGCGCCAGCAGCCGGGACGGGGTTGCCTATAATTCACCCCTCCACTTT.

V gene TRBV7-9 combines with J gene TRBJ1-6; 9 bases align to TRBD1. The CDR3 sequence is 14 residues long. Germline CDR1 SEHNR, CDR2 FQNEAQ (reference sequence). Unmatched junction bases numbered 5, after V lost 5 bases and J lost 9 bases. In DNA, the CDR3 is TGTGCCAGCAGCCTGGGACAGGGTACTTCACCCCTCCACTTT. Protein sequence: CASSLGQGTSPLHF. The variable domain in full, completed from reference TRBV7-9 and TRBJ1-6, reads DTGVSQNPRHKITKRGQNVTFRCDPISEHNRLYWYRQTLGQGPEFLTYFQNEAQLEKSRLLSDRFSAERPKGSFSTLEIQRTEQGDSAMYLCASSLGQGTSPLHFGNGTRLTVT.

The chain employs TRBV28 and TRBJ2-7, with D perhaps matching TRBD2 (9 bases). This CDR3 has 15 amino acids. The V end was cut by 6 bases, the J end by 5 bases, with 20 bases between. The V gene's germline CDR1 is MDHEN and CDR2 SYDVKM. The CDR3, as DNA: TGTGCCAGCAGAGTTCGTAGCGGGGGACAGGACGAGCAGTACTTC. It translates to CASRVRSGGQDEQYF.

This chain links TRBV30 with TRBJ1-5; D unclear. The CDR3 covers 15 residues. Trimming took off 0 bases at V and 3 bases at J, with 12 bases between the two ends. CDR1 is GTSNPN and CDR2 is SVGIG in the germline V gene (reference sequence). CDR3 in amino acids: CAWSVVRLNNQPQHF. The CDR3 DNA sequence: TGTGCCTGGAGTGTGGTCAGATTGAACAATCAGCCCCAGCATTTT.